This entry concerns a single TCR beta chain. What it recognizes is unknown. The assay used was immunoSEQ (version v3.0), run at survey level. Clones were read by immunoSEQ multiplex PCR, and TCRdb kept only the in-frame ones, dropping some. Seen here are around 21,000 clones, 80% to 90% observed once, and the top ten hold almost 3.5%. The record originates from a study of long-term antiretroviral therapy in people with HIV. Study at large: Collection dates of the earliest samples fall about a decade before the 2015 immediate-ART recommendation. Findings of the study overall: Possibly under older ART regimens, blood was drawn between about 2004 and 2017. It was observed that HIV repertoires exhibited narrower CDR3 length ranges than controls.

Clinicians in the United States treated all participants with HIV. The CDR3 runs 15 residues. V was pared by 3 bases and J by 2 bases, with 12 bases between. CDR1 and CDR2 (germline): SGHAT, FQDESV (reference sequence). V and J are TRBV11-1 and TRBJ2-3; tentatively, D is TRBD1 or TRBD2 (5 bases each). The material was unsorted PBMCs, obtained 1.9 years after starting antiretroviral therapy. The receptor comes from a woman aged 45-65 years with HIV. The CDR3 region is CASSLGPKTTDTQYF. CDR3 nucleotides: TGTGCCAGCAGCTTGGGACCAAAGACCACAGATACGCAGTATTTT.